Below, 25 T cell receptor beta chains from the same sample are listed, as sequenced in a study of T cell repertoires in urothelial bladder cancer. The method was immunoSEQ multiplex PCR; TCRdb's version includes in-frame clones alone and lacks a portion of them. This table has 8,500 to 13,000 clones, about two thirds appearing once. Sequencing was performed on tumor-infiltrating cells from bladder cancer. Receptor source: a human donor with a benign inflammatory bladder lesion.

The gene calls are TRBV2 and TRBJ1-2; 7 nucleotides agree with TRBD1. Per germline, CDR1 SNHLY and CDR2 FYNNEI. The CDR3 is 13 amino acids. V shed 6 bases and J 6 bases; nucleotides not matched to a gene: 7. In DNA, the CDR3 is TGTGCCAGCAGCCCTCAGGGGGAACATGGCTACACCTTC. It specifies CASSPQGEHGYTF.

The chain carries TRBV21-1 and TRBJ2-7; TRBD2, as called in the table, went unchecked against the DNA. TRBV21-1 is termed a pseudogene. This CDR3 region has 13 residues. CDR3 sequence: CASSKRRDGEQYF. In nucleotides, the CDR3 is TGTGCCAGCAGCAAAAGGAGGGATGGGGAGCAGTACTTC.

CDR3 protein: CASSSLERGFEDTQYF. The CDR3 DNA reads as TGTGCCAGCAGCTCCCTGGAGCGGGGGTTTGAAGATACGCAGTATTTT. The chain links TRBV7-8 to TRBJ2-3, with 8 bases matching TRBD2. V lost 4 bases, J lost 5 bases, and 11 bases stayed unmatched. From germline, CDR1 is SGHVS and CDR2 FQNEAQ. The CDR3 consists of 16 residues.

The chain recombines TRBV7-3 with TRBJ2-1, with TRBD1 matching over 8 bases. Germline-derived CDR1 and CDR2 are SGHTA and FQGTGA. This CDR3 comprises 13 residues. Trimming at V came to 5 bases and at J to 8 bases, leaving 5 bases not matched to a gene. As DNA, the CDR3 is TGTGCCAGCAGCGGGGACAGGCAAGATGAGCAGTTCTTC. Its protein is CASSGDRQDEQFF.

This chain uses TRBV14 with TRBJ2-1; 8 positions agree with TRBD2. Trimming took 4 bases from V and 5 from J; bases not matched to a gene: 7. The germline V gene has CDR1 SGHDN and CDR2 FVKESK. This CDR3 comprises 15 residues. CDR3 in DNA: TGTGCCAGCAGCCCCTTGGGACTAGGCCACAATGAGCAGTTCTTC. This gives the protein CASSPLGLGHNEQFF.

The J gene is TRBJ1-2, the V gene TRBV5-6, with a possible D match to TRBD1 (5 bases). The CDR3 has 13 residues. V was trimmed by 1 base and J by 5 bases, leaving 9 bases between them. Germline CDR1 is SGHDT and CDR2 is YYEEEE. In DNA, the CDR3 is TGTGCCAGCAGCTTGCAGGGTTTGTATGGCTACACCTTC. The encoded protein is CASSLQGLYGYTF.

Note on this clone: The identical CDR3 is also encoded by other nucleotide sequences in the sample. This rearrangement joins TRBV7-9 to TRBJ2-2; 7 bases align to TRBD1. The CDR3 sequence is 13 residues long. J lost 6 bases, V lost 4 bases, and 2 bases had no gene match. The germline V gene encodes CDR1 SEHNR and CDR2 FQNEAQ (reference sequence). CDR3 amino acids: CASSSTGAGELFF. CDR3 nucleotides: TGTGCCAGCAGCTCAACAGGGGCCGGGGAGCTGTTTTTT.

The chain has TRBV6-1 and TRBJ2-7; D tentatively fits TRBD1 or TRBD2 (5 bases each). The V end was cut by 1 base, the J end by 4 bases, with 14 bases between. CDR3 length: 15 residues. Germline V gene data show CDR1 as MNHNS and CDR2 as SASEGT. The CDR3 is CASSEGAGAAYEQYF. The CDR3 bases are TGTGCCAGCAGTGAAGGGGCCGGGGCAGCTTACGAGCAGTACTTC.

This clone was seen once. V and J are TRBV5-1 and TRBJ2-3; possible D gene TRBD2, 5 bases. The CDR3 loop spans 15 amino acids. Germline assignment: CDR1 SGHRS and CDR2 YFSETQ. Trimming cost V 2 bases and J 2 bases, with 12 bases left between them. The CDR3 loop reads CASSFGLGPTDTQYF. The CDR3 bases are TGCGCCAGCAGCTTCGGACTGGGCCCCACAGATACGCAGTATTTT.

Judged by abundance, this clone is medium-sized. This chain links TRBV7-2 with TRBJ1-6; 8 bases agree with TRBD1. This CDR3 comprises 15 residues. Germline V lookup: CDR1 SGHTA, CDR2 FQGNSA. The J segment lost 10 bases and the V segment lost 0 bases, leaving 5 bases of the junction unmatched. In nucleotides, the CDR3 is TGTGCCAGCAGCTTAGCGACAGGGGCGCGCTCACCCCTCCACTTT. Encoded protein: CASSLATGARSPLHF.

V gene TRBV19 combines with J gene TRBJ1-4; the D is unclear. Germline loops: CDR1 LNHDA, CDR2 SQIVND (reference sequence). The CDR3 contains 13 residues. Trimming cost V 5 bases and J 13 bases, with 17 bases left between them. The CDR3 loop reads CASSPGPRQGLFF. The CDR3 coding sequence is TGTGCCAGTAGTCCAGGACCCCGACAAGGACTGTTTTTT.

The rearrangement uses TRBV6-1 and TRBJ2-1; TRBD2 aligns across 12 bases. Germline values: CDR1 MNHNS, CDR2 SASEGT. The CDR3 spans 17 residues. V shed 4 bases, J shed 0 bases, and the junction held 4 bases outside the gene matches. This CDR3 reads CASSGLAGESSYNEQFF. The CDR3, as DNA: TGTGCCAGCAGTGGACTAGCGGGGGAAAGCTCCTACAATGAGCAGTTCTTC.

The chain links TRBV14 to TRBJ2-7; 8 nucleotides align to TRBD2. Germline CDR1 is SGHDN and CDR2 is FVKESK. The CDR3 covers 16 residues. V was clipped by 0 bases and J by 6 bases; unmatched bases: 10. In DNA, the CDR3 is TGTGCCAGCAGCCAAGATTTGGGGCGGGGGGCTAGCGAGCAGTACTTC. As protein: CASSQDLGRGASEQYF.

Here the CDR3 reads CASSFTRIYEQYF. Written as DNA, the CDR3 is TGTGCCAGCAGTTTTACACGGATCTACGAGCAGTACTTC. The rearrangement links TRBV6-6 to TRBJ2-7, with D unclear. Per germline, CDR1 MNHNY and CDR2 SVGAGI (reference sequence). Trimming took 4 bases from V and 3 from J, leaving 10 bases between them. The CDR3 contains 13 residues.

The rearrangement links TRBV7-8 to TRBJ2-1; D ambiguous. The ends were cut back, 3 bases at V and 10 bases at J, with 16 bases in the middle. There are 14 residues in the CDR3. The germline gives CDR1 SGHVS, CDR2 FQNEAQ. The CDR3 reads CASSFSGLGREQFF. The CDR3 coding sequence is TGTGCCAGCAGCTTCTCGGGCTTAGGCAGGGAGCAGTTCTTC.

The chain links TRBV13 to TRBJ2-7; tentative D call: TRBD1 (5 bases). V lost 2 bases, J lost 1 base, and 9 bases lay in between. Germline V gene sequence: CDR1 PRHDT, CDR2 FYEKMQ (reference sequence). The CDR3 length is 14 residues. The chain's CDR3 is CASSLTAGSYEQYF. For the CDR3, the DNA is TGTGCCAGCAGCTTAACGGCAGGGTCCTACGAGCAGTACTTC.

The chain has TRBV7-3 and TRBJ2-3, with 9 positions matching TRBD1. This CDR3 is built from 16 residues. Trimming at V came to 5 bases and at J to 0 bases, leaving 6 bases not matched to a gene. The V gene's germline CDR1 is SGHTA and CDR2 FQGTGA. Here the CDR3 DNA reads TGTGCCAGCAGCACTGGGACAGGGAGTAGCACAGATACGCAGTATTTT. Translation: CASSTGTGSSTDTQYF.

Only a few counts were recorded for this clone. This sequence joins TRBV6-4 and TRBJ2-3; D remains unclear. The CDR3 totals 13 residues. The V and J ends lost 2 bases and 8 bases respectively, with 11 bases between them. Looked up from germline, CDR1 is MRHNA and CDR2 is SNTAGT. Here the CDR3 DNA reads TGTGCCAGCAGTGACCACCCGGACGGTACGCAGTATTTT. Its translation: CASSDHPDGTQYF.

This clone was recorded a few times. The same CDR3 arises from other DNA sequences in this sample as well. This chain links TRBV9 with TRBJ2-3; TRBD2 is a possible D gene (6 bases). The V gene's germline CDR1 is SGDLS and CDR2 YYNGEE. Trimming took 0 bases from V and 4 from J, leaving 9 bases between them. This CDR3 spans 14 amino acids. The CDR3 region is CASSVAGVPDTQYF. CDR3 in DNA: TGTGCCAGCAGCGTAGCGGGGGTTCCAGATACGCAGTATTTT.

CDR3 amino acids: CASSAGGPKETQYF. The CDR3, as DNA: TGTGCCAGCAGCGCCGGGGGACCCAAAGAGACCCAGTACTTC. This sequence joins TRBV7-6 and TRBJ2-5; TRBD2 is a possible D gene (6 bases). This CDR3 region has 14 residues. Trimming took 5 bases from V and 3 from J, leaving 13 bases between them. CDR1 is SGHVS, CDR2 FNYEAQ, per germline. The whole variable domain, remainder taken from reference TRBV7-6 and TRBJ2-5, is GAGVSQSPRYKVTKRGQDVALRCDPISGHVSLYWYRQALGQGPEFLTYFNYEAQQDKSGLPNDRFSAERPEGSISTLTIQRTEQRDSAMYRCASSAGGPKETQYFGPGTRLLVL.

There are a few counts of this clone. The chain has TRBV14 and TRBJ1-1; D perhaps matches TRBD1 (6 bases). CDR3 length equals 17 residues. The V gene's germline CDR1 is SGHDN and CDR2 FVKESK. V lost 0 bases and J lost 6, with 20 bases in between. The CDR3 DNA is TGTGCCAGCAGCCAAGAGCCCGCGGCAGGGGATGTTCCTGAAGCTTTCTTT. Amino acids: CASSQEPAAGDVPEAFF.

The gene calls are TRBV7-8 and TRBJ1-5; D possibly corresponds to TRBD1 (5 bases). The V and J ends lost 1 base and 9 bases respectively, with 16 bases between them. In germline, CDR1 is SGHVS, CDR2 FQNEAQ. CDR3 length equals 15 residues. The CDR3 reads CASSLGPGPTVPQHF. The CDR3 bases are TGTGCCAGCAGCTTAGGGCCGGGACCGACTGTGCCCCAGCATTTT.

The chain couples TRBV19 to TRBJ1-5; D may be TRBD1 (5 bases). The CDR3 runs to 16 residues. Germline V gene data show CDR1 as LNHDA and CDR2 as SQIVND (reference sequence). The V end lost 1 base, the J end lost 7 bases, and 17 bases lay between the germline ends. The CDR3 coding sequence is TGTGCCAGTAGTATAGGTTTTTATGGGGGGAAGCAGCCCCAGCATTTT. Residues: CASSIGFYGGKQPQHF.

V gene TRBV6-5 combines with J gene TRBJ2-1; perhaps TRBD2 as D (7 bases). Germline loops: CDR1 MNHEY, CDR2 SVGAGI. Trimming left V 3 bases short and J 2 bases short, with 11 bases between. The CDR3 has 15 amino acids. The CDR3 sequence is CASSYGGGPYNEQFF. The CDR3 region has the DNA TGTGCCAGCAGTTATGGGGGGGGGCCCTACAATGAGCAGTTCTTC.

This chain links TRBV9 with TRBJ2-7; either TRBD1 or TRBD2 may fit D (6 bases each). CDR3 length: 14 residues. Germline CDR1 and CDR2: SGDLS and YYNGEE. With 4 bases removed from V and 4 bases from J, the gap between germline ends came to 15 bases. The CDR3 region is CASSTDGGGYEQYF. The DNA of the CDR3 is TGTGCCAGCAGCACGGACGGGGGCGGGTACGAGCAGTACTTC.